This is a list of T cell receptor beta chains from one sample in a study of cytomegalovirus exposure and HLA in healthy donors. Sequencing was performed with immunoSEQ multiplex PCR; in TCRdb, only in-frame clones are kept and a portion is missing. This table has 170,000 or so clones, 77% appearing once. The sequenced material came from PBMCs. The receptors were gathered from a woman aged 55 to 70 in good health and CMV-seropositive. The CDR3 runs from the conserved cysteine through the conserved F or W. The order of the fields is V gene, J gene, D gene, clone size, CDR3 protein, CDR3 DNA. D genes are given only for firm matches. Clone size is stated in some rows and not others, as once, few, many or a class when expanded.

>TRBV7-8|TRBJ2-5|TRBD2|-
CASSLALTSGRVETQYF
TGTGCCAGCAGCTTAGCTTTGACCAGCGGGAGGGTAGAGACCCAGTACTTC
>TRBV5-1|TRBJ2-3|TRBD1|-
CASSLARDRYTDTQYF
TGCGCCAGCAGCTTGGCCCGGGACAGGTACACAGATACGCAGTATTTT
>TRBV27|TRBJ2-4|TRBD2|-
CASSLAGAKNSQYF
TGTGCCAGCAGTTTAGCGGGAGCCAAAAACAGTCAGTACTTC
>TRBV6-5|TRBJ1-5|-|-
CASREGAYQPQHF
TGTGCCAGCAGAGAAGGGGCGTACCAGCCCCAGCATTTT
>TRBV18|TRBJ1-1|-|-
CASSLAGSDTEAFF
TGTGCCAGCTCCTTGGCGGGGTCTGACACTGAAGCTTTCTTT
>TRBV5-1|TRBJ2-3|TRBD2|-
CASSITSGVADTQYF
TGCGCCAGCAGCATTACTAGCGGGGTGGCCGATACGCAGTATTTT
>TRBV6-1|TRBJ2-3|-|-
CASRIDLYTQYF
TGTGCCAGCAGGATAGACTTGTATACGCAGTATTTT
>TRBV5-4|TRBJ2-1|TRBD2|-
CASSPIPGGSNEQFF
TGTGCCAGCAGCCCAATCCCGGGGGGTAGCAATGAGCAGTTCTTC
>TRBV6-5|TRBJ1-2|-|-
CASRQNYGYTF
TGTGCCAGCAGACAGAACTATGGCTACACCTTC
>TRBV6-5|TRBJ1-1|-|-
CASIGGSTEAFF
TGTGCCAGCATAGGAGGAAGCACTGAAGCTTTCTTT
>TRBV5-4|TRBJ2-7|TRBD1|-
CASRRGTALSYEQYF
TGTGCCAGCAGACGTGGGACAGCTTTGTCCTACGAGCAGTACTTC
>TRBV27|TRBJ2-6|-|-
CASSLSSFTLGANVLTF
TGTGCCAGCAGTTTATCCTCATTCACTCTCGGGGCCAACGTCCTGACTTTC
>TRBV5-5|TRBJ1-4|TRBD1|-
CASSRRDRGNEKLFF
TGTGCCAGCAGCCGCCGGGACAGGGGTAATGAAAAACTGTTTTTT
>TRBV19|TRBJ2-3|TRBD2|-
CASTTLGLAGKYGTTQYF
TGTGCCAGTACTACCCTCGGACTAGCGGGGAAATACGGAACCACGCAGTATTTT
>TRBV2|TRBJ1-1|TRBD1|-
CASRLDRGSPNTEAFF
TGTGCCAGCAGGTTAGACAGGGGGTCACCGAACACTGAAGCTTTCTTT
>TRBV7-9|TRBJ1-2|-|-
CSSSLRGGIPGYGYTF
TGTTCCAGCAGCTTAAGGGGGGGGATTCCAGGCTATGGCTACACCTTC
>TRBV6-4|TRBJ2-3|TRBD2|-
CASSQLGGGRTDTQYF
TGTGCCAGCTCCCAACTCGGGGGGGGCCGCACGGATACGCAGTATTTT
>TRBV14|TRBJ2-7|TRBD1|-
CASSNRGRSYEQYF
TGTGCCAGCTCGAACAGGGGACGTTCCTACGAGCAGTACTTC
>TRBV29-1|TRBJ2-1|TRBD1|-
CSVLTGTGNNEQFF
TGCAGCGTCCTTACCGGGACAGGGAACAATGAGCAGTTCTTC
>TRBV5-1|TRBJ2-7|TRBD2|-
CASSLLAGAYEQYF
TGCGCCAGCAGCTTGCTGGCGGGAGCTTACGAGCAGTACTTC
>TRBV7-2|TRBJ2-7|-|-
CASSPRTDVSYEQYF
TGTGCCAGCAGCCCCCGGACAGATGTATCCTACGAGCAGTACTTC
>TRBV10-3|TRBJ1-1|TRBD1|-
CAIRNRGPGTEAFF
TGTGCCATCAGGAACAGGGGCCCGGGCACTGAAGCTTTCTTT
>TRBV11-2|TRBJ2-1|TRBD2|-
CASSSGLARDNEQFF
TGTGCCAGCAGCTCGGGACTAGCAAGGGACAATGAGCAGTTCTTC
>TRBV28|TRBJ1-4|-|-
CASSPGGPNEKLFF
TGTGCCAGCAGTCCGGGAGGGCCTAATGAAAAACTGTTTTTT
>TRBV2|TRBJ2-7|-|-
CASSKSRGSSYEQYF
TGTGCCAGCAGTAAGTCGAGGGGGAGCTCCTACGAGCAGTACTTC
>TRBV2|TRBJ2-7|TRBD1|-
CASSEQQGGVYEQYF
TGTGCCAGCAGTGAACAACAGGGGGGAGTCTACGAGCAGTACTTC
>TRBV29-1|TRBJ1-1|-|once
CSVEERLGLGSEAFF
TGCAGCGTTGAAGAAAGATTGGGCTTGGGGAGTGAAGCTTTCTTT
>TRBV15|TRBJ2-7|-|-
CATSKIANSYEQYF
TGTGCCACCAGCAAAATAGCGAACTCCTACGAGCAGTACTTC
>TRBV9|TRBJ2-2|-|-
CASSVGGPGELFF
TGTGCCAGCAGCGTCGGGGGTCCCGGGGAGCTGTTTTTT
>TRBV29-1|TRBJ1-2|-|-
CRTSGGSNYGYTF
TGCAGGACCTCTGGCGGGTCTAACTATGGCTACACCTTC
>TRBV11-1|TRBJ1-2|-|-
CASSALSNYGYTF
TGTGCCAGCAGCGCTTTAAGCAACTATGGCTACACCTTC
>TRBV2|TRBJ2-3|-|-
CASSEGVKRDTQYF
TGTGCCAGCAGTGAAGGAGTAAAGCGAGATACGCAGTATTTT
>TRBV10-3|TRBJ2-1|TRBD2|-
CAISDPSGEQFRQFF
TGTGCCATCAGTGATCCTAGCGGGGAACAATTTCGGCAGTTCTTC
>TRBV30|TRBJ1-6|-|-
CAWVMGSNSPLHF
TGTGCCTGGGTGATGGGGAGTAATTCACCCCTCCACTTT
>TRBV4-1|TRBJ2-7|TRBD1|-
CASSPRDRDYEQYF
TGCGCCAGCAGCCCTCGGGACAGAGACTACGAGCAGTACTTC
>TRBV5-8|TRBJ2-6|TRBD1|-
CASSLFTGGVGANVLTF
TGTGCCAGCAGCTTGTTCACAGGGGGCGTTGGGGCCAACGTCCTGACTTTC
>TRBV10-3|TRBJ1-2|TRBD1|-
CAISDGTGSQDYTF
TGTGCCATCAGTGACGGGACAGGGAGTCAAGACTACACCTTC
>TRBV28|TRBJ2-7|TRBD2|-
CASATPGGRHEQYF
TGTGCCAGCGCCACCCCCGGGGGGAGGCACGAGCAGTACTTC
>TRBV30|TRBJ2-7|-|-
CAWSGTVYEQYF
TGTGCCTGGAGTGGGACAGTTTACGAGCAGTACTTC
>TRBV28|TRBJ1-5|-|-
CASSQNQPQHF
TGTGCCAGCAGTCAGAATCAGCCCCAGCATTTT
>TRBV6-5|TRBJ2-6|-|-
CASSLTDPGANVLTF
TGTGCCAGCAGTCTAACAGACCCTGGGGCCAACGTCCTGACTTTC
>TRBV7-2|TRBJ2-7|-|-
CASSPYDKYEQYF
TGTGCCAGCAGCCCCTACGACAAATACGAGCAGTACTTC
>TRBV9|TRBJ2-4|TRBD2|few
CARADREEKKIAKNIQYF
TGTGCCAGAGCAGACCGGGAGGAAAAAAAGATAGCCAAAAACATTCAGTACTTC
>TRBV19|TRBJ1-1|-|few
CASSMEGFRAFF
TGTGCCAGTAGTATGGAGGGGTTTAGAGCTTTCTTT
>TRBV6-1|TRBJ1-5|TRBD1|-
CASRPPGQGNQPQHF
TGTGCCAGCAGACCCCCGGGACAGGGTAACCAGCCCCAGCATTTT
>TRBV9|TRBJ2-3|-|few
CASSVDWRSTDTQYF
TGTGCCAGCAGCGTAGATTGGAGGAGCACAGATACGCAGTATTTT
>TRBV5-1|TRBJ2-5|TRBD2|-
CASSPRVAGGAETQYF
TGCGCCAGCAGCCCCCGGGTAGCGGGAGGCGCAGAGACCCAGTACTTC
>TRBV19|TRBJ2-2|-|-
CASSPRPNTGELFF
TGTGCCAGTAGTCCGCGTCCTAACACCGGGGAGCTGTTTTTT
>TRBV4-1|TRBJ1-3|TRBD1|-
CASSPWGDSSSGNTIYF
TGCGCCAGCAGCCCATGGGGGGACAGTTCCTCTGGAAACACCATATATTTT
>TRBV29-1|TRBJ2-3|TRBD1|-
CSERLQGANTQYF
TGCAGCGAGAGACTACAGGGGGCAAATACGCAGTATTTT
>TRBV7-3|TRBJ1-5|-|-
CASSPDRDQPQHF
TGTGCCAGCAGCCCCGATCGGGATCAGCCCCAGCATTTT
>TRBV5-1|TRBJ2-7|-|-
CASSLGSSTYEQYF
TGCGCCAGCAGCTTGGGTAGTTCTACCTACGAGCAGTACTTC
>TRBV9|TRBJ2-1|TRBD1|-
CASSDRDRVYNEQFF
TGTGCCAGCAGCGATCGGGACAGGGTGTACAATGAGCAGTTCTTC
>TRBV5-1|TRBJ2-2|TRBD1|-
CASSLQGASNTGELFF
TGCGCCAGCAGCCTACAGGGGGCCTCGAACACCGGGGAGCTGTTTTTT
>TRBV19|TRBJ2-5|-|few
CASSSGGSEYF
TGTGCCAGTAGCTCGGGGGGCAGTGAATACTTC
>TRBV27|TRBJ2-7|-|few
CASSSPSLGSYEQYF
TGTGCCAGCAGTTCCCCTTCTCTAGGCTCCTACGAGCAGTACTTC
>TRBV6-1|TRBJ1-1|TRBD1|-
CASSLQGASIEAFF
TGTGCCAGCAGTCTTCAGGGGGCTAGTATTGAAGCTTTCTTT
>TRBV6-1|TRBJ2-3|TRBD1|few
CASSEYKGQGDGTQYF
TGTGCCAGCAGTGAATATAAAGGACAGGGGGACGGTACGCAGTATTTT
>TRBV5-1|TRBJ1-1|-|few
CASSLFQQSNTEAFF
TGCGCCAGCAGCTTGTTTCAACAGTCGAACACTGAAGCTTTCTTT